The 21 T cell receptor beta chains reported below all come from one sample, sequenced in a study of cytomegalovirus exposure and HLA in healthy donors. Primers: 60 Vbeta forward and 13 Jbeta reverse. TCRdb keeps only in-frame clones here, not all; method: immunoSEQ multiplex PCR. The sample has approximately 120,000 clones; approximately 78% are singletons. The sample comprised PBMCs. These receptors all come from a man aged 30-40 years in good health and CMV-seropositive.

The chain recombines TRBV7-2 with TRBJ1-3; a possible D gene is TRBD1 (6 bases). This CDR3 is 17 amino acids long. Trimming removed 5 bases at V and 4 bases at J, with 21 bases between. The germline V gene encodes CDR1 SGHTA and CDR2 FQGNSA. The CDR3 sequence is CASSQGAAGANGNTIYF. The CDR3 nucleotides are TGTGCCAGCAGCCAAGGCGCTGCGGGGGCTAACGGAAACACCATATATTTT.

The chain has TRBV2 and TRBJ1-2; 7 bases are a match to TRBD1. CDR3 length: 13 amino acids. V shed 3 bases, J shed 12 bases, and the junction held 10 bases outside the gene matches. From germline, CDR1 is SNHLY and CDR2 FYNNEI. The CDR3 spells CASSEGQIIWNTF. The CDR3 DNA reads TGTGCCAGCAGTGAGGGACAGATAATATGGAACACCTTC.

The chain links TRBV2 to TRBJ1-1; D gene uncertain. Trimming removed 6 bases from V and 7 bases from J, with 6 bases in between. The germline V gene encodes CDR1 SNHLY and CDR2 FYNNEI. This CDR3 is built from 10 residues. CDR3 region: CASRTGEAFF. In DNA, the CDR3 is TGTGCCAGCAGAACCGGTGAAGCTTTCTTT. Full variable domain (missing parts from reference TRBV2 and TRBJ1-1): EPEVTQTPSHQVTQMGQEVILRCVPISNHLYFYWYRQILGQKVEFLVSFYNNEISEKSEIFDDQFSVERPDGSNFTLKIRSTKLEDSAMYFCASRTGEAFFGQGTRLTVV.

The chain is built from TRBV5-1 and TRBJ1-4; D unclear. Germline V lookup: CDR1 SGHRS, CDR2 YFSETQ. V lost 0 bases and J 5 bases, leaving 8 bases between the germline ends. The CDR3 is made up of 14 amino acids. The CDR3 DNA sequence: TGCGCCAGCAGCTTGGAGAGAGTGAATGAAAAACTGTTTTTT. It codes for CASSLERVNEKLFF.

The V call is TRBV27, the J call TRBJ2-2, with TRBD2 matching over 8 bases. CDR1 is MNHEY and CDR2 is SMNVEV in the germline V gene (reference sequence). The CDR3 totals 17 residues. V lost 5 bases to trimming and J lost 2 bases; unmatched junction nucleotides: 10. This CDR3 reads CASSLRGGGGNTGELFF. The CDR3 DNA reads TGTGCCAGCAGTCTCCGGGGGGGAGGTGGCAACACCGGGGAGCTGTTTTTT.

This clone was observed a handful of times. The chain has TRBV28 and TRBJ1-2, with D unresolved. The germline V and J ends were trimmed by 7 bases and 0 bases, with 18 bases remaining between them. CDR3 size: 16 residues. The germline gives CDR1 MDHEN, CDR2 SYDVKM. The CDR3 sequence: CASTPALWRANYGYTF. The CDR3 region has the DNA TGTGCCAGCACCCCAGCCCTGTGGCGGGCTAACTATGGCTACACCTTC.

This chain links TRBV21-1 with TRBJ2-4; the table's D call, TRBD1, has no DNA check behind it. TRBV21-1 is a recognized pseudogene. The length of the CDR3 is 15 residues. The CDR3 nucleotides read TGTGCCAGCAGCAAAAGGGGGAAAGCCAAAAACATTCAGTACTTC. Encoded protein: CASSKRGKAKNIQYF.

The rearrangement links TRBV5-4 to TRBJ2-3, with TRBD1 matching over 7 bases. The CDR3 runs to 14 residues. Trimming took 5 bases from V and 0 from J; bases not matched to a gene: 3. Germline loops: CDR1 SGHNT, CDR2 YYREEE (reference sequence). CDR3 in amino acids: CASRWDSSTDTQYF. CDR3 nucleotide sequence: TGTGCCAGCAGATGGGACAGCAGCACAGATACGCAGTATTTT.

This clone was recorded once. The chain employs TRBV4-2 and TRBJ2-6; D uncertain. The ends were cut back, 0 bases at V and 0 bases at J, with 6 bases in the middle. Germline values: CDR1 LGHNA, CDR2 YNFKEQ. This CDR3 contains 16 residues. CDR3 protein: CASSQDTSSGANVLTF. The CDR3 bases are TGTGCCAGCAGCCAAGATACAAGCTCTGGGGCCAACGTCCTGACTTTC.

This clone was detected only once. The chain is built from TRBV7-2 and TRBJ2-5; D is perhaps TRBD2 (5 bases). There are 14 residues in the CDR3. Trimming stripped 1 base from V and 5 bases from J, with 11 bases between. Germline V gene data show CDR1 as SGHTA and CDR2 as FQGNSA. DNA of the CDR3: TGTGCCAGCAGCTTAGTTCCGGGGTGGGAGACCCAGTACTTC. Its translation: CASSLVPGWETQYF.

V usage is TRBV4-1 and J usage is TRBJ2-2, with 8 bases aligning to TRBD1. Germline V gene sequence: CDR1 MGHRA, CDR2 YSYEKL. The length of the CDR3 is 18 residues. The ends lost 2 bases at V and 2 bases at J; junction bases unmatched: 10. The CDR3 region is CASSQFRTGIINTGELFF. As DNA, the CDR3 is TGCGCCAGCAGCCAATTTAGGACAGGGATCATAAACACCGGGGAGCTGTTTTTT.

The V and J genes are TRBV10-3 and TRBJ2-1; D gene ambiguous. V was shortened by 0 bases and J by 2 bases, with 11 bases between the two germline ends. The CDR3 is 16 residues long. Germline V gene data show CDR1 as ENHRY and CDR2 as SYGVKD. This CDR3 is CAISESMAEPYNEQFF. The CDR3, as DNA: TGTGCCATCAGTGAGTCGATGGCGGAGCCCTACAATGAGCAGTTCTTC.

This clone was picked up a small number of times. The chain uses TRBV6-1 and TRBJ2-7; D remains unclear. Germline-derived CDR1 and CDR2 are MNHNS and SASEGT. The V and J ends lost 0 bases and 1 base respectively, with 7 bases between them. There are 14 residues in the CDR3. The CDR3 DNA reads TGTGCCAGCAGTGAAGCCATTCGGTCCTACGAGCAGTACTTC. It translates to CASSEAIRSYEQYF.

This rearrangement joins TRBV7-2 to TRBJ2-1; D is unresolved. V lost 2 bases, J lost 8 bases, and 13 bases lay in between. The CDR3 totals 14 residues. CDR1 is SGHTA and CDR2 is FQGNSA in the germline V gene. The CDR3 spells CASSLRFLVYEQFF. CDR3 coding DNA: TGTGCCAGCAGCTTAAGGTTCCTAGTCTATGAGCAGTTCTTC.

The V call is TRBV27, the J call TRBJ1-4, with D perhaps matching TRBD1 (6 bases). There are 16 residues in the CDR3. Trimming cost V 6 bases and J 7 bases, with 21 bases left between them. Germline CDR1 MNHEY, CDR2 SMNVEV (reference sequence). The CDR3 loop is CASSSKGTGLGEKLFF. The DNA for the CDR3 is TGTGCCAGCAGCTCTAAGGGTACAGGGCTCGGTGAAAAACTGTTTTTT.

The V call is TRBV28, the J call TRBJ2-7; 7 nucleotides match TRBD2. The CDR3 spans 14 residues. V gave up 7 bases and J gave up 0 bases; unmatched junction bases: 6. CDR1 and CDR2 (germline): MDHEN, SYDVKM. CDR3 loop: CASTRGGSSYEQYF. The CDR3 nucleotides are TGTGCCAGCACCCGAGGCGGGAGCTCCTACGAGCAGTACTTC. The variable domain in full, completed from reference TRBV28 and TRBJ2-7, reads DVKVTQSSRYLVKRTGEKVFLECVQDMDHENMFWYRQDPGLGLRLIYFSYDVKMKEKGDIPEGYSVSREKKERFSLILESASTNQTSMYLCASTRGGSSYEQYFGPGTRLTVT.

J is TRBJ2-7 and V is TRBV2, with a tentative D call TRBD1 (6 bases). Trimming removed 5 bases from V and 3 bases from J, with 11 bases in between. Germline CDR1 is SNHLY and CDR2 is FYNNEI. The CDR3 has 13 residues. The CDR3 region has the DNA TGTGCCAGCAGTTTCTACAGGGACTACGAGCAGTACTTC. Its protein is CASSFYRDYEQYF.

J is TRBJ2-1 and V is TRBV4-2, with TRBD2 as a possible D gene (5 bases). Germline V gene data show CDR1 as LGHNA and CDR2 as YNFKEQ. V shed 1 base and J shed 4 bases, with 20 bases lying between them. CDR3 length equals 18 residues. The CDR3 loop is CASSQGFSRHSAYNEQFF. The CDR3 DNA reads as TGTGCCAGCAGCCAAGGCTTCTCTCGTCATAGCGCTTACAATGAGCAGTTCTTC.

The J gene is TRBJ1-2, the V gene TRBV7-9; perhaps TRBD1 as D (6 bases). CDR3 length: 14 residues. The V gene lost 1 base and the J gene lost 8 bases, with 14 bases spanning the gap. CDR1 SEHNR and CDR2 FQNEAQ come from the germline V gene (reference sequence). The CDR3 loop reads CASSLVTGFRGYTF. The CDR3 coding sequence is TGTGCCAGCAGCTTAGTAACAGGGTTTCGGGGCTACACCTTC.

V is TRBV19 and J is TRBJ1-2; tentative D call: TRBD1 (5 bases). CDR1 is LNHDA and CDR2 is SQIVND in the germline V gene (reference sequence). This CDR3 has 14 residues. V was shortened by 4 bases and J by 5 bases, with 14 bases between the two germline ends. The CDR3 region is CASSTPGLNYGYTF. CDR3 nucleotide sequence: TGTGCCAGTAGTACCCCGGGACTGAATTATGGCTACACCTTC.

This chain links TRBV5-1 with TRBJ2-1, with D possibly being TRBD2 (6 bases). There are 17 residues in the CDR3. Trimming stripped 4 bases from V and 4 bases from J, with 21 bases between. The germline V gene has CDR1 SGHRS and CDR2 YFSETQ. The CDR3 DNA reads TGCGCCAGCAGCCCGAGAACCCTGGAGGCGGGATACAATGAGCAGTTCTTC. Amino acids: CASSPRTLEAGYNEQFF.